This T cell receptor (beta chain) was identified during a study of cytomegalovirus exposure and HLA in healthy donors. Germline loops: CDR1 ENHRY, CDR2 SYGVKD. The CDR3 has 14 residues. Trimming shortened V by 7 bases and J by 2 bases, and 12 bases separated the two germline ends. PCR used 60 Vbeta primers and 13 Jbeta primers. Profiled with immunoSEQ multiplex PCR; TCRdb holds only in-frame clones, not every one. The sample contains about 57,000 clones, 83% of which appear only once. The TCR sequence derives from a man aged 25 to 45 in good health and CMV-seronegative. The rearrangement joins TRBV10-3 to TRBJ2-1; tentative D call: TRBD2 (6 bases). Material for sequencing was PBMCs. The CDR3 region is CAITDSGAYNEQFF. The DNA for the CDR3 is TGTGCCATCACAGATAGCGGTGCCTACAATGAGCAGTTCTTC.